These T cell receptor beta chains were read from a single sample in a study of CD8+CD57+ T cells in acquired aplastic anemia. One entry per CDR3 protein results from TCRdb running MiXCR on the reads. The table has about 98,000 distinct CDR3 sequences, around two thirds seen once. Sequencing input: sorted CD4+, CD8+, or CD8+CD57+ T cells (not recorded which) from PBMCs. The source of these receptors is a human donor with aplastic anemia. Each CDR3 is given with its conserved first and last residue. Each record gives: V gene, D gene, clone size, J gene, CDR3 protein, CDR3 DNA. D genes are given only for firm matches. Some rows mark clone size as missing; the rest say once, few, many or name a class of expanded clone.

v_call: TRBV7-9
d_call: NA
clone_size: many
j_call: TRBJ2-1
cdr3_aa: CASSLDAGIGYNEQFF
cdr3_nt: TGTGCCAGCAGCTTAGATGCAGGGATTGGATACAATGAGCAGTTCTTC

v_call: TRBV4-2
d_call: NA
clone_size: NA
j_call: TRBJ1-6
cdr3_aa: CASSQDTGSSYNSPLHF
cdr3_nt: TGTGCCAGCAGCCAAGATACGGGGAGCTCCTATAATTCACCCCTCCACTTT

v_call: TRBV20-1
d_call: TRBD1
clone_size: NA
j_call: TRBJ1-6
cdr3_aa: CSARQGVNSPLHF
cdr3_nt: TGCAGTGCTAGACAGGGGGTAAATTCACCCCTCCACTTT

v_call: TRBV10-3
d_call: NA
clone_size: once
j_call: TRBJ2-1
cdr3_aa: CAISSTGSSYNEQFF
cdr3_nt: TGTGCCATCAGCTCCACAGGGAGCTCCTACAATGAGCAGTTCTTC

v_call: TRBV5-6
d_call: TRBD1
clone_size: NA
j_call: TRBJ1-4
cdr3_aa: CASSLGQGISTNEKLFF
cdr3_nt: TGTGCCAGCAGCTTGGGACAGGGAATATCGACTAATGAAAAACTGTTTTTT

v_call: TRBV10-2
d_call: TRBD2
clone_size: NA
j_call: TRBJ2-1
cdr3_aa: CARDGGTSGSNEQFF
cdr3_nt: TGCGCCAGGGACGGTGGGACTAGCGGGAGCAATGAGCAGTTCTTC

v_call: TRBV20-1
d_call: TRBD2
clone_size: many
j_call: TRBJ2-1
cdr3_aa: CSARDSGGTYNEQFF
cdr3_nt: TGCAGTGCTAGAGACAGCGGGGGGACCTACAATGAGCAGTTCTTC

v_call: TRBV20-1
d_call: NA
clone_size: NA
j_call: TRBJ2-5
cdr3_aa: CSARDESAQETQYF
cdr3_nt: TGCAGTGCTAGAGATGAGAGCGCCCAAGAGACCCAGTACTTC

v_call: TRBV24-1
d_call: NA
clone_size: many
j_call: TRBJ2-3
cdr3_aa: CATSDSNGGWTDTQYF
cdr3_nt: TGTGCCACCAGTGACTCTAACGGTGGGTGGACAGATACGCAGTATTTT

v_call: TRBV2
d_call: NA
clone_size: NA
j_call: TRBJ1-2
cdr3_aa: CASSESRVGGYTF
cdr3_nt: TGTGCCAGCAGTGAAAGCAGGGTTGGAGGCTACACCTTC

v_call: TRBV7-9
d_call: NA
clone_size: NA
j_call: TRBJ2-7
cdr3_aa: CASSLGGQAYEQYF
cdr3_nt: TGTGCCAGCAGCTTGGGTGGACAAGCCTACGAGCAGTACTTC

v_call: TRBV6-1
d_call: NA
clone_size: NA
j_call: TRBJ2-2
cdr3_aa: CASSGTQGRTGELFF
cdr3_nt: TGTGCCAGCAGTGGCACACAGGGACGGACCGGGGAGCTGTTTTTT

v_call: TRBV10-3
d_call: NA
clone_size: NA
j_call: TRBJ2-7
cdr3_aa: CASSYSAGSPYEQYF
cdr3_nt: TGTGCCAGCAGTTATTCGGCGGGGAGTCCCTACGAGCAGTACTTC

v_call: TRBV20-1
d_call: TRBD2
clone_size: NA
j_call: TRBJ2-5
cdr3_aa: CSARVGGTNQETQYF
cdr3_nt: TGCAGTGCTAGAGTGGGAGGGACTAACCAAGAGACCCAGTACTTC

v_call: TRBV7-9
d_call: NA
clone_size: NA
j_call: TRBJ2-5
cdr3_aa: CASSPLPAGEKETQYF
cdr3_nt: TGTGCCAGCAGCCCTCTGCCCGCCGGGGAAAAAGAGACCCAGTACTTC

v_call: TRBV7-9
d_call: NA
clone_size: NA
j_call: TRBJ2-7
cdr3_aa: CASSFEGKLHEQYF
cdr3_nt: TGTGCCAGCAGCTTCGAAGGGAAGCTTCACGAGCAGTACTTC

v_call: TRBV20-1
d_call: TRBD1
clone_size: NA
j_call: TRBJ2-2
cdr3_aa: CSAMGQGAAVTGELFF
cdr3_nt: TGCAGTGCTATGGGACAGGGGGCCGCGGTAACCGGGGAGCTGTTTTTT

v_call: TRBV25-1
d_call: NA
clone_size: NA
j_call: TRBJ2-7
cdr3_aa: CASSEGAGLRIYEQYF
cdr3_nt: TGTGCCAGCAGTGAGGGAGCAGGGCTTAGGATCTACGAGCAGTACTTC

v_call: TRBV29-1
d_call: NA
clone_size: NA
j_call: TRBJ1-6
cdr3_aa: CSVAEGQYNSPLHF
cdr3_nt: TGCAGCGTTGCGGAGGGCCAGTATAATTCACCCCTCCACTTT

v_call: TRBV11-2
d_call: TRBD2
clone_size: NA
j_call: TRBJ2-1
cdr3_aa: CASSLGASGGPNLYNEQFF
cdr3_nt: TGTGCCAGCAGCTTAGGGGCTAGCGGGGGCCCCAATCTGTACAATGAGCAGTTCTTC

v_call: TRBV2
d_call: NA
clone_size: once
j_call: TRBJ1-3
cdr3_aa: CASKGLPLRLSGNTIYF
cdr3_nt: TGTGCCAGCAAGGGCCTACCCCTGAGACTCTCTGGAAACACCATATATTTT

v_call: TRBV19
d_call: TRBD1
clone_size: NA
j_call: TRBJ1-1
cdr3_aa: CARYGEGARDTEAFF
cdr3_nt: TGTGCCCGGTATGGGGAGGGGGCTCGGGACACTGAAGCTTTCTTT

v_call: TRBV19
d_call: TRBD1
clone_size: NA
j_call: TRBJ1-1
cdr3_aa: CASSTDRDTEAFF
cdr3_nt: TGTGCCAGTAGCACGGACAGGGACACTGAAGCTTTCTTT

v_call: TRBV24-1
d_call: NA
clone_size: NA
j_call: TRBJ2-1
cdr3_aa: CATSDIGSSYNEQFF
cdr3_nt: TGTGCCACCAGTGACATAGGGAGCTCCTACAATGAGCAGTTCTTC

v_call: TRBV7-2
d_call: TRBD1
clone_size: few
j_call: TRBJ2-7
cdr3_aa: CASSSGQGAYEQYF
cdr3_nt: TGTGCCAGCAGCTCGGGACAGGGCGCGTACGAGCAGTACTTC

v_call: TRBV19
d_call: NA
clone_size: NA
j_call: TRBJ2-3
cdr3_aa: CASEPGSTDTQYF
cdr3_nt: TGTGCCAGCGAACCGGGAAGCACAGATACGCAGTATTTT

v_call: TRBV18
d_call: TRBD1
clone_size: NA
j_call: TRBJ2-3
cdr3_aa: CASSPLPGGSMDTQYF
cdr3_nt: TGTGCCAGCTCACCACTCCCAGGGGGCTCGATGGATACGCAGTATTTT

v_call: TRBV4-1
d_call: NA
clone_size: many
j_call: TRBJ1-1
cdr3_aa: CASSQGVLNTEAFF
cdr3_nt: TGCGCCAGCAGCCAAGGGGTCTTAAACACTGAAGCTTTCTTT

v_call: TRBV20-1
d_call: TRBD1
clone_size: NA
j_call: TRBJ2-5
cdr3_aa: CSAREATGGGETQYF
cdr3_nt: TGCAGTGCTAGAGAGGCGACAGGGGGAGGAGAGACCCAGTACTTC

v_call: TRBV15
d_call: NA
clone_size: few
j_call: TRBJ1-2
cdr3_aa: CATSRAAAGMANYGYTF
cdr3_nt: TGTGCCACCAGCAGAGCCGCCGCAGGGATGGCTAACTATGGCTACACCTTC

v_call: TRBV6-1
d_call: NA
clone_size: NA
j_call: TRBJ2-7
cdr3_aa: CASSDREYEQYF
cdr3_nt: TGTGCCAGCAGTGACAGGGAATACGAGCAGTACTTC

v_call: TRBV24-1
d_call: NA
clone_size: few
j_call: TRBJ2-3
cdr3_aa: CATSEGLFGRTDTQYF
cdr3_nt: TGTGCCACCAGTGAGGGACTGTTCGGGAGAACAGATACGCAGTATTTT

v_call: TRBV25-1
d_call: NA
clone_size: NA
j_call: TRBJ2-5
cdr3_aa: CASSGRRNEETQYF
cdr3_nt: TGTGCCAGCAGTGGCCGCCGGAATGAAGAGACCCAGTACTTC

v_call: TRBV24-1
d_call: NA
clone_size: NA
j_call: TRBJ2-5
cdr3_aa: CATSDFLETQYF
cdr3_nt: TGTGCCACCAGTGATTTTTTGGAGACCCAGTACTTC

v_call: TRBV20-1
d_call: TRBD2
clone_size: few
j_call: TRBJ2-7
cdr3_aa: CSAAPRTRPYEQYF
cdr3_nt: TGCAGTGCCGCCCCGAGGACTAGACCTTACGAGCAGTACTTC

v_call: TRBV7-9
d_call: NA
clone_size: NA
j_call: TRBJ1-2
cdr3_aa: CASSDRGRAGGSYTF
cdr3_nt: TGTGCCAGCAGCGACCGGGGCAGAGCGGGAGGGTCTTACACCTTC

v_call: TRBV5-4
d_call: TRBD2
clone_size: many
j_call: TRBJ2-2
cdr3_aa: CASSLWIAGGTGELFF
cdr3_nt: TGTGCCAGCAGCTTGTGGATAGCGGGGGGGACCGGGGAGCTGTTTTTT

v_call: TRBV12-3/TRBV12-4
d_call: NA
clone_size: few
j_call: TRBJ2-7
cdr3_aa: CASSPRGDEQYF
cdr3_nt: TGTGCCAGCAGCCCGCGTGGGGACGAGCAGTACTTC